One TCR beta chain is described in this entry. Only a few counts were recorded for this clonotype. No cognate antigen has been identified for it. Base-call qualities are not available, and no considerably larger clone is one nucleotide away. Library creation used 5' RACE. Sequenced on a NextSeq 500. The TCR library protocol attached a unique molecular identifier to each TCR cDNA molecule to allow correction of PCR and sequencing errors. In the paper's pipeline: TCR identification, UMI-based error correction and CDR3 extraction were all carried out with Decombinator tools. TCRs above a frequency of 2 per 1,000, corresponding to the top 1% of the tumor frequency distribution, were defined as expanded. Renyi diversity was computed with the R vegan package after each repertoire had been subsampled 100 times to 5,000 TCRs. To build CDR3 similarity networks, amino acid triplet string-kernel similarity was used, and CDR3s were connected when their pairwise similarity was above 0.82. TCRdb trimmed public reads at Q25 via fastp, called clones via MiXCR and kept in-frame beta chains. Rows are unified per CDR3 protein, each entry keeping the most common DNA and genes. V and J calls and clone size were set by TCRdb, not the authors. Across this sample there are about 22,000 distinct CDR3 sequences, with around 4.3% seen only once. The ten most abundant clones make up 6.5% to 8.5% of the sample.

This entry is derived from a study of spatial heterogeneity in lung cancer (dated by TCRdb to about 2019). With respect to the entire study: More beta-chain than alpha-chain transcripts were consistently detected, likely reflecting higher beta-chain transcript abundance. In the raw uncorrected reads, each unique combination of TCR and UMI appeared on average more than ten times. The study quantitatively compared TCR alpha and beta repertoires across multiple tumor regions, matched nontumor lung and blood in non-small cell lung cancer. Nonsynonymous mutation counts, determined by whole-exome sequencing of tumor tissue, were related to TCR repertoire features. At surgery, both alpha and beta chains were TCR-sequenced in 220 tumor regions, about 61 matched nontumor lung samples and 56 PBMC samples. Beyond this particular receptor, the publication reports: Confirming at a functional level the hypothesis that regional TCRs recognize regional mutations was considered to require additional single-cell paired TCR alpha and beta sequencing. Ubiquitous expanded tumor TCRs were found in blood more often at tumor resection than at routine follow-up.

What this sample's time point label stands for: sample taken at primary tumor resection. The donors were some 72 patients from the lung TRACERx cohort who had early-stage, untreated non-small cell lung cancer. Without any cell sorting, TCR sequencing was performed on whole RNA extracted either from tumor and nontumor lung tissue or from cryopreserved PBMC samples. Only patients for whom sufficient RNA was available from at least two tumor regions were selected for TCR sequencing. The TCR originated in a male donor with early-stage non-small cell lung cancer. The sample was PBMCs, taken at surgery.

The DNA sequence is given as TGTGCCAGTAGTTGGACAGGGGGGGACGGTGAGCAGTTCTTC. This sequence encodes CASSWTGGDGEQFF. The rearrangement joined TRBV19 to TRBJ2-1; 10 middle bases align to TRBD1. The CDR3, from cysteine to phenylalanine, totals 14 residues. Left in the record is the CDR3 DNA by itself, 42 bases read in frame from the first base. The germline V end is reduced by 5 bases and the J end by 9 bases; junction bases left unmatched: 7. CDR1 and CDR2, looked up from the germline V gene (reference sequence), are LNHDA and SQIVND.